The 28 T cell receptor beta chains reported below all come from one sample, sequenced in a study of T cells after yellow fever vaccination. TCRdb re-called the 5' RACE reads through MiXCR, storing one row per CDR3 protein. Counted here are 110,000 or so distinct CDR3 sequences, 7.2% occurring once; the ten biggest clones make up over 2.5%. Source: CD4+ T cells sorted from PBMCs, taken approximately 40 days after the first yellow fever vaccination. The receptors come from a man younger than 35 who received the YFV17D yellow fever vaccine.

This clonotype has a count of ten or more. The chain couples TRBV6-2 or TRBV6-3 to TRBJ1-2, with TRBD1 identical over 7 bases. V was pared by 2 bases and J by 3 bases, with 6 bases of the junction left unmatched. From germline, CDR1 is MNHEY and CDR2 SVGEGT. The CDR3 is 15 residues long. CDR3 DNA sequence: TGTGCCAGCAGTTACACCGGGACAGTTTACTATGGCTACACCTTC. The encoded protein is CASSYTGTVYYGYTF.

Ten or more counts support this clonotype. The chain joins TRBV24-1 to TRBJ2-3; D gene unclear. The germline CDR1 and CDR2 sequences are KGHDR and SFDVKD. V was cut by 3 bases and J by 2 bases, with 8 bases left in between. This CDR3 is built from 14 residues. The chain's CDR3 is CATSDRKTTDTQYF. The CDR3, as DNA: TGTGCCACCAGTGATCGAAAGACCACAGATACGCAGTATTTT.

This clonotype was counted only a few times. The chain recombines TRBV20-1 with TRBJ2-3; D is undetermined. Trimming removed 3 bases from V and 4 bases from J, with 17 bases in between. This CDR3 is 15 amino acids long. Germline V lookup: CDR1 DFQATT, CDR2 SNEGSKA (reference sequence). Here the CDR3 reads CSAREPNGLPDTQYF. In DNA, the CDR3 is TGCAGTGCTAGGGAACCTAATGGCTTACCAGATACGCAGTATTTT.

This clonotype was observed at least ten times. The CDR3 nucleotides are TGTGCCAGCAGTTTACAGGGGGCAAACTATGGCTACACCTTC. Translated: CASSLQGANYGYTF. This chain connects TRBV12-3 or TRBV12-4 to TRBJ1-2; 8 nucleotides align to TRBD1. The CDR3 runs to 14 residues. The trim removed 2 bases at V and 2 bases at J, leaving 1 base unmatched.

Turning to this clonotype: It may be a read error: a sequence one base away is much more abundant. The chain combines TRBV19 with TRBJ2-1; tentatively, D is TRBD2 (5 bases). Germline V lookup: CDR1 LNHDA, CDR2 SQIVND (reference sequence). CDR3 length equals 13 residues. The CDR3 nucleotides are TGTGCCACCCAACTTGTCGGGGTCAATGAGCATTTCTTC. Its translation: CATQLVGVNEHFF.

The sample holds many counts of this clonotype. V gene TRBV12-3 or TRBV12-4 combines with J gene TRBJ2-5; D unclear. The length of the CDR3 is 13 residues. V lost 5 bases, J lost 5 bases, and 12 bases lay in between. This CDR3 reads CASSVQLTETQYF. CDR3 nucleotide sequence: TGTGCCAGCAGTGTGCAACTAACGGAGACCCAGTACTTC.

This clonotype was counted at least ten times. The chain recombines TRBV7-2 with TRBJ1-6, with D maybe TRBD1 (5 bases). V shed 2 bases and J shed 14 bases, with 13 bases lying between them. The germline V gene encodes CDR1 SGHTA and CDR2 FQGNSA. CDR3 size: 13 residues. CDR3 coding DNA: TGTGCCAGCAGCTTATACAGGACCGAATCCCTCCACTTT. It yields the protein CASSLYRTESLHF.

The rearrangement links TRBV6-5 to TRBJ1-2; D is ambiguous. CDR1 MNHEY and CDR2 SVGAGI come from the germline V gene. Trimming cost V 2 bases and J 0 bases, with 4 bases left between them. This CDR3 has 13 amino acids. The CDR3 nucleotides are TGTGCCAGCAGTTACGGACCTAACTATGGCTACACCTTC. Translated, it gives CASSYGPNYGYTF.

This clonotype appeared many times. DNA for the CDR3: TGTGCCAGCAGCCTAGCAACGACTAGCGGGGGTACGGAGACCCAGTACTTC. It specifies CASSLATTSGGTETQYF. V and J are TRBV4-2 and TRBJ2-5, with TRBD2 matching 12 bases. This CDR3 is 17 amino acids long. Germline loops: CDR1 LGHNA, CDR2 YNFKEQ. V shed 4 bases and J 5 bases; nucleotides not matched to a gene: 11.

This clonotype was counted only a few times. J is TRBJ1-1 and V is TRBV28, with 7 bases aligning to TRBD1. Germline CDR1 is MDHEN and CDR2 is SYDVKM. With V trimmed by 6 bases and J by 0 bases, 4 bases remained unmatched. The CDR3 is made up of 14 amino acids. CDR3 sequence (DNA): TGTGCCAGCAGCCCTGGGACAGTGAACACTGAAGCTTTCTTT. It is translated as CASSPGTVNTEAFF. Full variable domain (rest looked up from reference TRBV28 and TRBJ1-1): DVKVTQSSRYLVKRTGEKVFLECVQDMDHENMFWYRQDPGLGLRLIYFSYDVKMKEKGDIPEGYSVSREKKERFSLILESASTNQTSMYLCASSPGTVNTEAFFGQGTRLTVV.

Many counts were recorded for this clonotype. This chain connects TRBV20-1 to TRBJ2-3; D may match TRBD1 or TRBD2 (6 bases each). V was cut by 5 bases and J by 1 base, with 13 bases left in between. The CDR3 sequence is 14 residues long. The germline V gene encodes CDR1 DFQATT and CDR2 SNEGSKA (reference sequence). CDR3 protein: CSAHRGPRTDTQYF. CDR3 nucleotide sequence: TGCAGTGCTCACCGGGGGCCTCGCACAGATACGCAGTATTTT.

This clonotype was counted ten times or more. V gene TRBV28 combines with J gene TRBJ2-1; D possibly corresponds to TRBD1 (6 bases). CDR3 length equals 16 residues. From germline, CDR1 is MDHEN and CDR2 SYDVKM. Trimming stripped 7 bases from V and 4 bases from J, with 20 bases between. CDR3 in DNA: TGTGCCAGCACCTCGAAGGTGGGGACAAGATACAATGAGCAGTTCTTC. Protein: CASTSKVGTRYNEQFF.

In this sample, this clonotype turned up many times. This chain links TRBV6-2 or TRBV6-3 with TRBJ1-4; D unclear. The CDR3 totals 12 residues. CDR1 and CDR2 from the germline V gene are MNHEY and SVGEGT. V shed 7 bases and J shed 6 bases, with 9 bases lying between them. CDR3 amino acids: CASTRSDEKLFF. The DNA for the CDR3 is TGTGCCAGCACCCGCTCAGATGAAAAACTGTTTTTT.

This clonotype was counted many times. This chain uses TRBV12-3 or TRBV12-4 with TRBJ1-3, with D unresolved. The CDR3 extends over 15 amino acids. V gave up 1 base and J gave up 1 base, with 8 bases separating them. The CDR3 protein is CASSLGIRSGNTIYF. The CDR3 DNA follows: TGTGCCAGCAGTTTAGGGATAAGATCTGGAAACACCATATATTTT.

This clonotype was seen ten or more times. The V gene is TRBV7-9, the J gene TRBJ2-5; weak D call: TRBD1 (5 bases). There are 13 residues in the CDR3. Per the germline V gene, CDR1 is SEHNR and CDR2 is FQNEAQ (reference sequence). The V end was cut by 5 bases, the J end by 0 bases, with 7 bases between. Here the CDR3 DNA reads TGTGCCAGCAGCGACAGAAACCAAGAGACCCAGTACTTC. Amino acid sequence: CASSDRNQETQYF.

In this sample, this clonotype turned up many times. The V and J genes are TRBV6-5 and TRBJ1-3, with D maybe TRBD1 (5 bases). Trimming pared 3 bases from V and 5 bases from J, leaving 11 bases between. Germline CDR1 and CDR2: MNHEY and SVGAGI. This CDR3 has 14 residues. Here the CDR3 DNA reads TGTGCCAGCAGTTATTCAGGGAAGCGAAACACCATATATTTT. Its protein is CASSYSGKRNTIYF.

At least ten counts were recorded for this clonotype. The V call is TRBV4-2, the J call TRBJ2-1; D remains ambiguous. CDR3 length: 14 residues. Germline-derived CDR1 and CDR2 are LGHNA and YNFKEQ. The germline V and J ends were trimmed by 0 bases and 7 bases, with 10 bases remaining between them. CDR3 sequence (DNA): TGTGCCAGCAGCCAAGATTTGGCGTGGAATGAGCAGTTCTTC. Amino acids: CASSQDLAWNEQFF.

This clonotype was found a few times. The DNA for the CDR3 is TGTGCCAGCAGTTGGACTAGCTCTGGCACCGGGGAGCTGTTTTTT. It specifies CASSWTSSGTGELFF. The chain employs TRBV7-3 and TRBJ2-2, with 8 bases matching TRBD2. Germline V gives CDR1 SGHTA, CDR2 FQGTGA. V lost 6 bases, J lost 4 bases, and 7 bases stayed unmatched. The CDR3 is 15 residues long.

The V gene is TRBV19, the J gene TRBJ2-5; 9 bases match TRBD1. The junction had 6 bases not matched to a gene; V was cut back by 3 bases and J by 1 base. Germline CDR1 is LNHDA and CDR2 is SQIVND (reference sequence). The CDR3 loop spans 16 amino acids. The CDR3 nucleotides read TGTGCCAGTAGTATGGGGACAGGGACGCTCCAAGAGACCCAGTACTTC. Translated, it gives CASSMGTGTLQETQYF.

This clonotype was recorded at least ten times. The V and J genes are TRBV20-1 and TRBJ1-5; possibly TRBD1 for D (6 bases). This CDR3 has 16 residues. CDR1 is DFQATT and CDR2 is SNEGSKA in the germline V gene (reference sequence). V lost 0 bases and J lost 5, with 17 bases in between. DNA of the CDR3: TGCAGTGCTAGAGATCAAGCCAGGGGAGGCCATCAGCCCCAGCATTTT. Its translation is CSARDQARGGHQPQHF.

This clonotype was picked up a small number of times. The rearrangement joins TRBV18 to TRBJ1-2, with D perhaps matching TRBD1 (5 bases). The CDR3 runs 14 residues. CDR1 KGHSH and CDR2 LQKENI come from the germline V gene. Trimming left V 4 bases short and J 0 bases short, with 9 bases between. The CDR3 loop is CASSLSTANYGYTF. The CDR3 DNA reads as TGTGCCAGCTCACTCTCGACAGCTAACTATGGCTACACCTTC.

Details on this clonotype: A read error may be the cause here, since a much bigger clone is one base away. This chain uses TRBV5-1 with TRBJ1-1, with D unresolved. The germline V gene encodes CDR1 SGHRS and CDR2 YFSETQ. The CDR3 extends over 13 amino acids. The V end was cut by 3 bases, the J end by 4 bases, with 10 bases between. The chain's CDR3 is CASSSASLTEAFF. CDR3 bases: TGCGCCAGCAGCTCGGCCTCTCTCACTGAAGCTTTCTTT.

This clonotype was recorded at least ten times. The rearrangement uses TRBV18 and TRBJ1-2; the match to TRBD1 covers 7 bases. Losses at the gene ends were 3 bases for V and 4 bases for J; bases not matched to a gene: 5. The CDR3 has 14 residues. Per the germline V gene, CDR1 is KGHSH and CDR2 is LQKENI. The CDR3 coding sequence is TGTGCCAGCTCACCGACGACAGGGAGCTATGGCTACACCTTC. Its protein is CASSPTTGSYGYTF.

This clonotype came up a few times. The chain recombines TRBV5-4 with TRBJ1-1, with a possible D match to TRBD1 (5 bases). The germline gives CDR1 SGHNT, CDR2 YYREEE (reference sequence). Between the trimmed V and J ends, which lost 6 bases and 3 bases, there was a span of 27 bases. The CDR3 extends over 18 amino acids. The CDR3 loop reads CASTFTRASGGLDTEAFF. The DNA for the CDR3 is TGTGCCAGCACCTTCACGAGGGCCTCCGGGGGGTTGGACACTGAAGCTTTCTTT.

This clonotype was observed at least ten times. The rearrangement joins TRBV10-3 to TRBJ2-3; 7 bases fit TRBD2. CDR1 and CDR2 from the germline V gene are ENHRY and SYGVKD. The CDR3 has 15 residues. J gave up 1 base and V 2 bases, and 3 bases lay outside the gene matches. CDR3 coding DNA: TGTGCCATCAGTGAGAGGGAGGGTGGCACAGATACGCAGTATTTT. Translating it yields CAISEREGGTDTQYF.

Notes on this clonotype: Since a much larger clone is just one base distant, this may be a read error. The genes are TRBV20-1 and TRBJ1-5; D might be TRBD1 (5 bases). This CDR3 has 16 amino acids. Germline V gene data show CDR1 as DFQATT and CDR2 as SNEGSKA (reference sequence). The CDR3 nucleotides are TGCAGTACTAGAGCAGTACGGGGACCGAGCAATCAGCCCCAGCATTTT. It translates to CSTRAVRGPSNQPQHF.

This clonotype appeared many times. The chain recombines TRBV12-3 or TRBV12-4 with TRBJ2-5; the match to TRBD2 covers 15 bases. The CDR3 consists of 16 residues. V was clipped by 5 bases and J by 5 bases; unmatched bases: 6. The CDR3 nucleotides read TGTGCCAGCAGTCGGACTAGCGGGGGGGCTGGGGAGACCCAGTACTTC. Translating gives CASSRTSGGAGETQYF.

V gene TRBV20-1 combines with J gene TRBJ1-6, with TRBD1 as a possible D gene (5 bases). Per the germline V gene, CDR1 is DFQATT and CDR2 is SNEGSKA (reference sequence). The V and J ends lost 2 bases and 7 bases respectively, with 12 bases between them. The CDR3 extends over 14 amino acids. The CDR3 spells CSARQDGTNSPLHF. CDR3 nucleotides: TGCAGTGCTAGACAGGACGGGACCAATTCACCCCTCCACTTT.